These T cell receptor beta chains were read from a single sample in a study of blood T cell repertoires in COVID-19. Clones were sequenced by immunoSEQ multiplex PCR, and TCRdb holds only the in-frame ones, with some missing. Of about 230,000 clones listed, about 83% are singletons. The sequencing sample was made of peripheral blood. Receptors originate from a woman in her 50s with acute or convalescent COVID-19. The CDR3 runs from the conserved cysteine through the conserved F or W. D genes are given only for firm matches. Size values are once, few and many counts, or a class for expanded clones, and some rows have none.

D gene | clone size | J gene | V gene | CDR3 DNA | CDR3 protein
- | - | TRBJ1-3 | TRBV4-2 | TGTGCCAGCAGCTCAGGGCTCGACTCTGGAAACACCATATATTTT | CASSSGLDSGNTIYF
TRBD1 | - | TRBJ2-2 | TRBV10-2 | TGCGCCAGCTATACTGTCAGGACAGGGGGAGGTTCGAACACCGGGGAGCTGTTTTTT | CASYTVRTGGGSNTGELFF
TRBD2 | - | TRBJ2-5 | TRBV6-5 | TGTGCCAGCAGTTACTCGGGACTAACACAAGAGACCCAGTACTTC | CASSYSGLTQETQYF
- | - | TRBJ2-7 | TRBV18 | TGTGCCAGCTCACCTTATAGCCTTTACGAGCAGTACTTC | CASSPYSLYEQYF
TRBD1 | - | TRBJ2-7 | TRBV30 | TGTGCCTGGAGTGAGGGACAGGGAGTTTCCTACGAGCAGTACTTC | CAWSEGQGVSYEQYF
TRBD1 | once | TRBJ1-3 | TRBV30 | TGTGCCTGGACAGGGGGGTACTCTGGAAACACCATATATTTT | CAWTGGYSGNTIYF
TRBD1 | - | TRBJ1-5 | TRBV30 | TGTGCCCTTGGGACAGGGCGAGATCAGCCCCAGCATTTT | CALGTGRDQPQHF
- | - | TRBJ1-1 | TRBV7-9 | TGTGCCAGCAGCCCAGTTGGGGGGTCGAACACTGAAGCTTTCTTT | CASSPVGGSNTEAFF
- | - | TRBJ2-7 | TRBV21-1 | TGTGCCAGCAGCAAAAAAAACCCGCGGCTGACCTACGAGCAGTACTTC | CASSKKNPRLTYEQYF
TRBD1 | - | TRBJ1-5 | TRBV2 | TGTGCCAGCGTGGCAGGGGGCGGGGAGCCCCAGCATTTT | CASVAGGGEPQHF
- | - | TRBJ1-2 | TRBV5-1 | TGCGCCAGCAGCTTGCAAGGGACATCTAACTATGGCTACACCTTC | CASSLQGTSNYGYTF
- | - | TRBJ2-2 | TRBV1 | TGCACCAGCAGCCAGACCGGGAGGGAGAACACCGGGGAGCTGTTTTTT | CTSSQTGRENTGELFF
- | - | TRBJ1-2 | TRBV29-1 | TGCAGCGTTGATTCCCAGGGCCCTAACTATGGCTACACCTTC | CSVDSQGPNYGYTF
TRBD1 | - | TRBJ1-2 | TRBV28 | TGTGCCAGCAGCGGGGGGACAGGGCGGCCCTATGGCTACACCTTC | CASSGGTGRPYGYTF
- | - | TRBJ1-3 | TRBV3-1/TRBV3-2 | TGTGCCAGCAGCTATTACAGGGACTCTGGAAACACCATATATTTT | CASSYYRDSGNTIYF
TRBD2 | - | TRBJ2-5 | TRBV6-5 | TGTGCCAGCAGTCCCCGACTAGCGGGGGAGACCCAGTACTTC | CASSPRLAGETQYF
TRBD1 | - | TRBJ2-3 | TRBV10-3 | TGTGCCATCAGCCAGGGGGAAGAAGTTACGCAGTATTTT | CAISQGEEVTQYF
- | - | TRBJ2-7 | TRBV27 | TGTGCCAGCAGTTTACCGATGACAGGTGGCAGATACGAGCAGTACTTC | CASSLPMTGGRYEQYF
- | - | TRBJ2-5 | TRBV3-1/TRBV3-2 | TGTGCCAGCAGCCCTTCGGGGGGCCTGGAGACCCAGTACTTC | CASSPSGGLETQYF
- | - | TRBJ2-5 | TRBV7-2 | TGTGCCAGCAGCTTAGTTAGGGGAGGAGAGACCCAGTACTTC | CASSLVRGGETQYF
- | - | TRBJ2-5 | TRBV5-6 | TGTGCCAGCAGCGACAGGCAAGAGAGTTTCCAAGAGACCCAGTACTTC | CASSDRQESFQETQYF
- | few | TRBJ2-3 | TRBV5-1 | TGCGCCAGCAGCTTGGCCGAGTCGACAGATACGCAGTATTTT | CASSLAESTDTQYF
- | - | TRBJ1-2 | TRBV5-1 | TGCGCCAGCAGCTCTACTGCAGGGGTTGTGTATGGCTACACCTTC | CASSSTAGVVYGYTF
- | once | TRBJ2-1 | TRBV2 | TGTGCCAGCAGTGGGCAGGAGGTGGGGGAGCAGTTCTTC | CASSGQEVGEQFF
- | - | TRBJ1-2 | TRBV24-1 | TGTGCCACCAGTGATCCGGACACGCGTTATGGCTACACCTTC | CATSDPDTRYGYTF
- | - | TRBJ1-2 | TRBV7-2 | TGTGCCAGCAGCTTAGCGACGGGAGGCTCTGGCTACACCTTC | CASSLATGGSGYTF
- | - | TRBJ2-4 | TRBV5-1 | TGCGCCAGCAACAACCGGTCGGGCGGGAACATTCAGTACTTC | CASNNRSGGNIQYF
- | - | TRBJ1-3 | TRBV9 | TGTGCCAGCAGCGAATCACCTGACAGAAACACCATATATTTT | CASSESPDRNTIYF
- | - | TRBJ2-7 | TRBV7-9 | TGTGCCAGCAGCCGGGACAAGGCCTACGAGCAGTACTTC | CASSRDKAYEQYF
- | - | TRBJ2-3 | TRBV19 | TGTGCCAGTAAACCCGGGGTGGCCACAGATACGCAGTATTTT | CASKPGVATDTQYF
TRBD2 | - | TRBJ2-3 | TRBV11-3 | TGTGCCAGCAGCTTAGATGGGGGAGCGGGGGGCACAGATACGCAGTATTTT | CASSLDGGAGGTDTQYF
- | - | TRBJ2-7 | TRBV19 | TGTGCCAGTAGTATTGCAGGGGCTACTTACGAGCAGTACTTC | CASSIAGATYEQYF
- | - | TRBJ2-1 | TRBV4-2 | TGTGCCAGCAGCCAGGCCCAAAGCGGGCTTGAGCAGTTCTTC | CASSQAQSGLEQFF
- | - | TRBJ1-5 | TRBV7-9 | TGTGCCAGCAGCTTAGGAGGCGACGCTCAGCCCCAGCATTTT | CASSLGGDAQPQHF
TRBD2 | - | TRBJ2-1 | TRBV6-6 | TGTGCCAGCAGGACGGGGGGAAGCTCCTACAATGAGCAGTTCTTC | CASRTGGSSYNEQFF
TRBD1 | - | TRBJ1-5 | TRBV3-1/TRBV3-2 | TGTGCCAGCAGCCAAGGAAGACAGGGGTCGAATCAGCCCCAGCATTTT | CASSQGRQGSNQPQHF
TRBD1 | - | TRBJ2-6 | TRBV5-1 | TGCGCCAGCAGCCGAACAGGGGTCTCTGGGGCCAACGTCCTGACTTTC | CASSRTGVSGANVLTF
- | - | TRBJ2-1 | TRBV3-1/TRBV3-2 | TGTGCCAGCAGCCTCGGGAGTGTCAATGAGCAGTTCTTC | CASSLGSVNEQFF
TRBD1 | - | TRBJ1-5 | TRBV5-1 | TGCGCCAGCAGCACCGGACAGGGGGACAATCAGCCCCAGCATTTT | CASSTGQGDNQPQHF
TRBD2 | - | TRBJ2-1 | TRBV6-4 | TGTGCCACCAAAACTAGCGGGAGGGCCAATGAGCAGTTCTTC | CATKTSGRANEQFF
- | - | TRBJ1-2 | TRBV19 | TGTGCCACCGCGGAAGCCCATAACAGGGAGAACTATGGCTACACCTTC | CATAEAHNRENYGYTF
TRBD2 | once | TRBJ2-1 | TRBV4-2 | TGTGCCAGCAGCCAAAATAGCGGGGGTCCCTCCTACAATGAGCAGTTCTTC | CASSQNSGGPSYNEQFF
TRBD1 | - | TRBJ1-6 | TRBV28 | TGTGCCAGCAGTTTAGGGACAGATTATAATTCACCCCTCCACTTT | CASSLGTDYNSPLHF
TRBD1 | - | TRBJ2-3 | TRBV19 | TGTGCCAGTAGTACTTCCGGGACAGGTCGAGATACGCAGTATTTT | CASSTSGTGRDTQYF
TRBD1 | - | TRBJ1-6 | TRBV28 | TGTGCCAGCATCAATAGGGGGACAGGGGGTTCACCCCTCCACTTT | CASINRGTGGSPLHF
TRBD2 | - | TRBJ2-1 | TRBV27 | TGTGCCAGCAGTCTCCCGGGGGGGGTAGAGCAGTTCTTC | CASSLPGGVEQFF
- | - | TRBJ1-2 | TRBV5-8 | TGTGCCAGCAGCGAACGCGGAGGACGCGACTATGGCTACACCTTC | CASSERGGRDYGYTF
- | - | TRBJ1-1 | TRBV12-3/TRBV12-4 | TGTGCCAGCGTAGCTTTGCTCACTGAAGCTTTCTTT | CASVALLTEAFF
- | few | TRBJ1-2 | TRBV11-1 | TGTGCCAGCAGCTTAGCAGGGGCTGGCGGCTACACCTTC | CASSLAGAGGYTF
TRBD1 | - | TRBJ2-4 | TRBV11-2 | TGTGCCAGCAGTTCCTACGGACAGGCGAGCAAAAACATTCAGTACTTC | CASSSYGQASKNIQYF